This T cell receptor (beta chain) was profiled in a study of T cell repertoires in cytomegalovirus infection. About the study: Epitope selection comprised recently identified HLA-C-restricted CMV epitopes and well-studied HLA-B-restricted CMV epitopes. General study points: Clonotype analysis showed dominance of the ex vivo response by HLA-C-restricted CMV-specific TCR beta clonotypes. CMV carriers having the relevant HLA were flagged by cumulative public TCR beta family frequency.

Trimming removed 4 bases from V and 2 bases from J, with 9 bases in between. This CDR3 comprises 14 residues. CDR1 SGHVS and CDR2 FNYEAQ come from the germline V gene. One entry per CDR3 protein, called by TCRdb with MiXCR from the reads. The sample has fewer than 1,000,000 distinct CDR3 sequences, less than 35% seen once. This clonotype turned up a few times. What it binds is unknown. This rearrangement joins TRBV7-6 to TRBJ1-5; D is unclear. The TCR was taken from a human donor in good health (CMV status not recorded). Some clones in this sample may be carry-over from other donors' samples. The material was cultured CD8+ T cells from PBMCs, obtained from culture after CMV antigen stimulation. CDR3: CASSSLPGNQPQHF. CDR3 DNA sequence: TGTGCCAGCAGCTCCTTGCCTGGCAATCAGCCCCAGCATTTT.